This T cell receptor (beta chain) came from a study of T cells in Graves' hyperthyroidism and ophthalmopathy (dated by TCRdb to between 2018 and 2020). With respect to the entire study: Peripheral blood was collected at initial diagnosis, before any treatment. A discovery cohort of around 98 patients, 43 with Graves' ophthalmopathy and approximately 57 with stable Graves' hyperthyroidism, was used to find distinguishing TCR V-J signatures. Prospective prediction of ophthalmopathy was tested in an independent validation cohort of 18 to 20 hyperthyroidism patients and 17 patients who later progressed to ophthalmopathy. The 100 discovery patients were divided at random into training and test sets in a 7:3 ratio. In about 6 Graves' hyperthyroidism patients, the study also compared T-cell repertoires from thyroid tissue with T-cell repertoires from blood. Following sampling, methimazole starting at 30 mg daily was given to hyperthyroidism patients, and high-dose intravenous methylprednisolone was given to ophthalmopathy patients. The paper reports TCR Vbeta CDR3 sequencing of fewer than 150 peripheral blood samples: 43 ophthalmopathy, under 80 hyperthyroidism and 17 progressor patients. Overall study outcomes, separate from this receptor: No statistical method was used to set the sample size in advance, and investigators knew the group allocation. In validation, the model predicted progression to ophthalmopathy a median of roughly six months before onset, with about 64% sensitivity and roughly 77% specificity. Most expanded thyroid clonotypes (frequency above 0.001) were also detected in blood, suggesting blood repertoires may reflect thyroid immune responses. A model built on a 13 V-J signature distinguished ophthalmopathy from stable hyperthyroidism, reaching roughly 88% sensitivity and about 81% specificity in cross-validation and 80%/75% in testing.

Reading the germline V gene gives CDR1 SGHRS and CDR2 YFSETQ. From its cysteine to its phenylalanine, the CDR3 spans 14 amino acids. Only CDR3 DNA remains: 42 bases, in frame from the first base. V lost 3 bases and J lost 1 base, and the count of bases not matched to a germline gene is 2. The TCR beta CDR3 regions were amplified from the RNA transcripts. A first-round RT-PCR of the TCR CDR3 used the HTBI primer set with the Qiagen OneStep RT-PCR kit. A second multiplex PCR round built the libraries, followed by size selection and purification. The libraries were sequenced on an Illumina HiSeq2000 using paired-end 100 bp reads. On the study's bioinformatics: SOAPnuke was used to process the raw data, throwing out any read that contained adapters or uncalled bases, had a mean Phred below 15, or lacked an exact constant-primer or identifier match. COPE v1.2.5 was used to merge high-quality paired reads, and clonotypes were defined as unique nucleotide sequences. MiTCR v1.1 was used to align clonotypes to the IMGT TRBV, TRBD and TRBJ reference segments. The analysis was restricted to V-J combinations with a frequency above 0.0001, which together covered over 99% of the repertoires. The TCS score was defined as F50 (clonal expansion) divided by E x V (chaos), with BLOSUM62-based TCRdist calculated between CDR3 peptides within each V-J. Welch's t-statistics and random forest reduced around 550 V-J features to around 14, which were used in a naive Bayes classifier (R e1071). TCRdb applied fastp at Q25 and MiXCR to the public reads, then kept only in-frame beta chains. Each entry merges the rows of one CDR3 protein and shows their most common DNA and genes. These V and J calls derive from TCRdb rather than the authors' analysis. Here the sample has around 440,000 distinct CDR3 sequences; around 14% occur a single time. 11% to 15% of the sample lies in the top ten.

Stable Graves' hyperthyroidism was defined as the absence of progression to ophthalmopathy over 18 months of follow-up. The hyperthyroidism patients were between 18 and 65 years old and newly diagnosed, with a disease duration of less than 2 months. Patients with uncontrolled infections, other autoimmune diseases, pregnancy or lactation were excluded. Diagnoses were established on the basis of clinical symptoms, serum thyroxine and TRAb, thyroid ultrasound, and orbital computed tomography. PBMCs were separated from 10 ml of fresh peripheral blood using Ficoll-Paque density gradient centrifugation. Total RNA was extracted with Trizol reagent, and quality was checked on an Agilent 2100 Bioanalyzer. The sample holds many counts of this clonotype. Which antigen it targets is not known. No per-base quality is available; no much larger clone lies one base away.

This clonotype originated in a woman under 30 with Graves' hyperthyroidism. This sequence uses TRBV5-1 and TRBJ1-1; 8 central nucleotides agree with TRBD1. The sequenced sample was blood. The bases are TGCGCCAGCAGCTCAGACAGGGGGAACACTGAAGCTTTCTTT. This gives the protein CASSSDRGNTEAFF.